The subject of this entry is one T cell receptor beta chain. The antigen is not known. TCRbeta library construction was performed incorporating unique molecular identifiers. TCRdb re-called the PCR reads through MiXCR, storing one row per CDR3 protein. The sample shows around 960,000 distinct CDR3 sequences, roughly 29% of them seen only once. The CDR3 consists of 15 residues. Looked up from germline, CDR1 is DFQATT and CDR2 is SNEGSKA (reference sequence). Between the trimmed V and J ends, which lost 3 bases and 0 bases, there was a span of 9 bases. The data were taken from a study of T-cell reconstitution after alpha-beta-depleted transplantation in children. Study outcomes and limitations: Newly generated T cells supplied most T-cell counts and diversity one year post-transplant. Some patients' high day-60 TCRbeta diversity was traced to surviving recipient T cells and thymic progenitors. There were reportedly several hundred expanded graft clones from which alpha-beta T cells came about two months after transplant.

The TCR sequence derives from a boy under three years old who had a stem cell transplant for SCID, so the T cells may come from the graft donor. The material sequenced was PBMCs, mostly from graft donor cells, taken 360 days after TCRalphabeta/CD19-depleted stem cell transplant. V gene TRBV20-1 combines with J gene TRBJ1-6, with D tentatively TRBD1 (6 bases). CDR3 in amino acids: CSASRTASYNSPLHF. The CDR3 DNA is TGCAGTGCTAGTCGGACAGCCTCCTATAATTCACCCCTCCACTTT.